The present TCR beta chain was sequenced within a study of molecular identifiers for immune sequencing clone quantification. Study at large: Sequencing covered four of five parts into which replicate RNA from around 20,000 or 100,000 naive CD8 cells was split.

Every naive CD8 library was made from between roughly 19,000 and 1,000,000 sorted cells with 10%, 30% or 50% RNA. Findings and caveats of the study: Reportedly, one cell's Jurkat TCR RNA was detected within 1,100,000 naive CD8 cells.

The CDR3 is 13 residues long. The germline CDR1 and CDR2 sequences are MDHEN and SYDVKM. With 6 bases removed from V and 1 base from J, the gap between germline ends came to 10 bases. TCRdb processed the PCR reads anew with MiXCR; each CDR3 protein has one entry. Altogether approximately 500,000 distinct CDR3 sequences are present, under 30% being singletons, with the ten largest covering about 0.75%. This clonotype was recorded many times. The antigen is not known. The sequencing sample was made of naive CD8+ T cells from blood, with Jurkat cell RNA spiked in. Sample subset: FACS-sorted CD8+CD4-CCR7+CD45RA+ naive T cells. The chain employs TRBV28 and TRBJ2-7, with a weak D call TRBD2 (5 bases). The sequence was obtained from a human donor in good health. Some libraries in this study had Jurkat cell RNA spiked in. The DNA of the CDR3 is TGTGCCAGCAGAACCGGGAATTCCTACGAGCAGTACTTC. Translating gives CASRTGNSYEQYF.